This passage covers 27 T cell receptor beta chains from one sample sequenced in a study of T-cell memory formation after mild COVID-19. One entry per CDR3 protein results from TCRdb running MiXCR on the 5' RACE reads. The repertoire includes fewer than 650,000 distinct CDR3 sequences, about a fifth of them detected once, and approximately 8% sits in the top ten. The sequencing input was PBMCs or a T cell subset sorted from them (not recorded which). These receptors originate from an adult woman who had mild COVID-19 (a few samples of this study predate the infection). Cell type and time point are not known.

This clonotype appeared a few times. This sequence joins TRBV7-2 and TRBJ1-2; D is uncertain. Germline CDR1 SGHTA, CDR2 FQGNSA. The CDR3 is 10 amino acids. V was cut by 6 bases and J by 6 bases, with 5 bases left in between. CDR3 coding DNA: TGTGCCAGCAGTACCCATGGCTACACCTTC. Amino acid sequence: CASSTHGYTF.

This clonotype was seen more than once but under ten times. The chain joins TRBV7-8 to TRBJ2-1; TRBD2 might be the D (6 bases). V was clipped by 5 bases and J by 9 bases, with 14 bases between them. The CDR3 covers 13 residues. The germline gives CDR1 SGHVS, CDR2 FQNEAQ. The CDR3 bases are TGTGCCAGCAGCCCCGGACTATCTCCTGAGCAGTTCTTC. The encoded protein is CASSPGLSPEQFF.

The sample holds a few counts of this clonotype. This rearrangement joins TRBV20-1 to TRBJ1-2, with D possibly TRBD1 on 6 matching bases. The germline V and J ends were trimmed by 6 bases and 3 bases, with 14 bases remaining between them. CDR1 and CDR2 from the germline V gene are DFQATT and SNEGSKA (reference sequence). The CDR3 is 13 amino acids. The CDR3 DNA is TGCAGTGCCCCTCGGGACACGCACTATGGCTACACCTTC. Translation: CSAPRDTHYGYTF.

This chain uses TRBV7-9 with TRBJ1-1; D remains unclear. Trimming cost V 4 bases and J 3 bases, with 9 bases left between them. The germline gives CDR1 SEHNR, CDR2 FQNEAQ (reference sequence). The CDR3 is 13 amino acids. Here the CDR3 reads CASSYGSDTEAFF. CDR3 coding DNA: TGTGCCAGCAGCTACGGGTCAGACACTGAAGCTTTCTTT.

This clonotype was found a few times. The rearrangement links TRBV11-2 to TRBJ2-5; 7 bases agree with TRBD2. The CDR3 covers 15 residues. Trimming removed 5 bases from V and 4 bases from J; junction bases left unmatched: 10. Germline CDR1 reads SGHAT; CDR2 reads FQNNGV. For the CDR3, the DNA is TGTGCCAGCAGCCAAACTGGACTAGTCGCAGAGACCCAGTACTTC. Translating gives CASSQTGLVAETQYF.

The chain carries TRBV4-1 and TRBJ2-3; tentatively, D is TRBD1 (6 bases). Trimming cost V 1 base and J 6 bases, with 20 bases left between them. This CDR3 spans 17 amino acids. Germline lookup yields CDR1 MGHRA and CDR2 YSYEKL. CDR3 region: CASSQVLGLGTLDTQYF. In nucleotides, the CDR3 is TGCGCCAGCAGCCAAGTTTTGGGCTTAGGGACACTTGATACGCAGTATTTT.

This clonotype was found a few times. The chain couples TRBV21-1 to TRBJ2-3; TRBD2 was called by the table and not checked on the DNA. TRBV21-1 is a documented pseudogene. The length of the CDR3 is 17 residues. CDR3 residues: CASSKIRLAGAADTQYF. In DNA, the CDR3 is TGTGCCAGCAGCAAAATTCGCCTAGCGGGAGCTGCAGATACGCAGTATTTT.

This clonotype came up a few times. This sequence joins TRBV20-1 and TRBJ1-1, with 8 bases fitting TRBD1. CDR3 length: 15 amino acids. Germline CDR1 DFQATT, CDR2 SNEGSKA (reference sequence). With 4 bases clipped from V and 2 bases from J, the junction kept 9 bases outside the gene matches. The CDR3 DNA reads TGCAGTGCTAAGCTACCCAGGGGGCTAAACACTGAAGCTTTCTTT. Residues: CSAKLPRGLNTEAFF.

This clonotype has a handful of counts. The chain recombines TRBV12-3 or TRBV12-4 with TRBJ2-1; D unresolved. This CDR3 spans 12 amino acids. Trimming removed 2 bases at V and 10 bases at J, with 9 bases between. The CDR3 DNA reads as TGTGCCAGCAGTTTAACCCCCTGGGAGCAGTTCTTC. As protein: CASSLTPWEQFF.

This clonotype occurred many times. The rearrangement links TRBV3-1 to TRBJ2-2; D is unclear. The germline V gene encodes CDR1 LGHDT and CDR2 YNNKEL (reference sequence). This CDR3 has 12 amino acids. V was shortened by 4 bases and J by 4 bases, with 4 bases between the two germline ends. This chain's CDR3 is CASSLLTGELFF. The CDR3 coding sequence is TGTGCCAGCAGCCTCCTCACCGGGGAGCTGTTTTTT.

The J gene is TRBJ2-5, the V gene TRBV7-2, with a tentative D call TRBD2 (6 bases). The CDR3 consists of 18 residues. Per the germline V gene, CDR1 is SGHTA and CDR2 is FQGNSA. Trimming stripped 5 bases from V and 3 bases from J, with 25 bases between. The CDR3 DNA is TGTGCCAGCAGCCGCAGCCCCCTCGATCTGGGGAGGAAAGAGACCCAGTACTTC. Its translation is CASSRSPLDLGRKETQYF.

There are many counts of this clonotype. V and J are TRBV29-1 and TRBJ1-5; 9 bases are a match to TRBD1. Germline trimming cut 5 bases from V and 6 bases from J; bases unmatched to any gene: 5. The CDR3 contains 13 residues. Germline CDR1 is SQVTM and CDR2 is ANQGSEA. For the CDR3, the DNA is TGCAGCGTTTTACAGGGGGCTGGTCAGCCCCAGCATTTT. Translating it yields CSVLQGAGQPQHF.

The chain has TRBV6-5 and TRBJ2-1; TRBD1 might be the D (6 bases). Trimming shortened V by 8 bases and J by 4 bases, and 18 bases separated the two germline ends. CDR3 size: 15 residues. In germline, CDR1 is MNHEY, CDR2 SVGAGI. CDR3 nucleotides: TGTGCCAGCGCCCCAAGGGGGTGGGAGTACAATGAGCAGTTCTTC. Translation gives CASAPRGWEYNEQFF.

The CDR3 nucleotides read TGTGCCAGCAGCTTCAGTTTTCCGGGGGCGGGCACAGATACGCAGTATTTT. Encoded protein: CASSFSFPGAGTDTQYF. The chain recombines TRBV5-5 with TRBJ2-3; either TRBD1 or TRBD2 may supply D (6 bases each). The CDR3 spans 17 residues. CDR1 and CDR2 from the germline V gene are SGHKS and YYEKEE (reference sequence). V shed 2 bases and J shed 1 base, with 17 bases lying between them.

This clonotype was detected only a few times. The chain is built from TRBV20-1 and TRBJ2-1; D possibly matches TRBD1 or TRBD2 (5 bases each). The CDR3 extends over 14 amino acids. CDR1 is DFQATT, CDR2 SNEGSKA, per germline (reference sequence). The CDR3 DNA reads TGCAGGGGTGGGGACCTCCGAACGGACAATGAGCAGTTCTTC. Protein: CRGGDLRTDNEQFF.

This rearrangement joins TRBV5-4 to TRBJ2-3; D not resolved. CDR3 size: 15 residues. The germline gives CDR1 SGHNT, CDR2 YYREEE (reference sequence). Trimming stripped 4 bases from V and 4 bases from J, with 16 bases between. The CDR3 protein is CASSPPGVSPDTQYF. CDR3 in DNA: TGTGCCAGCAGCCCCCCTGGGGTCTCGCCAGATACGCAGTATTTT. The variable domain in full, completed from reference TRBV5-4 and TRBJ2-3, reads ETGVTQSPTHLIKTRGQQVTLRCSSQSGHNTVSWYQQALGQGPQFIFQYYREEENGRGNFPPRFSGLQFPNYSSELNVNALELDDSALYLCASSPPGVSPDTQYFGPGTRLTVL.

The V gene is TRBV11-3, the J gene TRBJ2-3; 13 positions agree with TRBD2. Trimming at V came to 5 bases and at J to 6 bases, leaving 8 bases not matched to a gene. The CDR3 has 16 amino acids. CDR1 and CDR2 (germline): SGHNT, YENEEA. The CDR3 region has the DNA TGTGCCAGCAGCCCAAGGACTAGCGGGGGAATGGATACGCAGTATTTT. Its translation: CASSPRTSGGMDTQYF.

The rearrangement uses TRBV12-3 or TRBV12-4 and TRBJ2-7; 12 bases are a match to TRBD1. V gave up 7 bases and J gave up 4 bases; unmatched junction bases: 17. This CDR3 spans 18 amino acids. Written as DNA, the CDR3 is TGTGCCAGCACCCTTTCGGGGGGACAGGGGGCCCCTGAGTACGAGCAGTACTTC. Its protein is CASTLSGGQGAPEYEQYF.

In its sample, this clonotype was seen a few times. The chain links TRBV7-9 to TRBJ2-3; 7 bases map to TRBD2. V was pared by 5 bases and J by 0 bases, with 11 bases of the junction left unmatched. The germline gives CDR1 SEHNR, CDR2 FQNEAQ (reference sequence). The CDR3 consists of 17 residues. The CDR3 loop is CASSARLGGSSTDTQYF. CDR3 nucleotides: TGTGCCAGCAGCGCTCGCCTCGGGGGGTCTAGCACAGATACGCAGTATTTT.

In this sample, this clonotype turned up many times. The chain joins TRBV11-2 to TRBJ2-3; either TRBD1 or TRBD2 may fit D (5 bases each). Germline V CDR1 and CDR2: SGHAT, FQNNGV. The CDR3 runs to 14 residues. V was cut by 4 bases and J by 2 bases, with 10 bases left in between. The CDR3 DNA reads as TGTGCCAGCAGCTACCGGGACGACACAGATACGCAGTATTTT. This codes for CASSYRDDTDTQYF.

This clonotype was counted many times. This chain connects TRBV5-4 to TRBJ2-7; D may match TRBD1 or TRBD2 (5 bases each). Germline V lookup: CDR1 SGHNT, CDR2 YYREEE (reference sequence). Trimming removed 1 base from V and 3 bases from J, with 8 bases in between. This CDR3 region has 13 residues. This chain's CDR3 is CASSLNGGYEQYF. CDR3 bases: TGTGCCAGCAGCTTGAATGGGGGCTACGAGCAGTACTTC.

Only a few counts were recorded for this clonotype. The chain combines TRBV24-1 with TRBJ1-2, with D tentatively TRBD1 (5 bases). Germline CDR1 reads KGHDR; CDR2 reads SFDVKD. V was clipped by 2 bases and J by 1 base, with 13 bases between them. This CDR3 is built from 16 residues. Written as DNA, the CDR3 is TGTGCCACCAGTGATTCGTTCGCAGGGAGTAACTATGGCTACACCTTC. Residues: CATSDSFAGSNYGYTF.

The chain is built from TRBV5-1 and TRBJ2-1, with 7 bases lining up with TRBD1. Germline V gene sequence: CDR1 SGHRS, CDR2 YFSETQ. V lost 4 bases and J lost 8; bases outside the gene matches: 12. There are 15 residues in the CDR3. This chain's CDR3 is CASSPVEGASHEQFF. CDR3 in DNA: TGCGCCAGCAGCCCGGTTGAGGGGGCGAGTCATGAGCAGTTCTTC. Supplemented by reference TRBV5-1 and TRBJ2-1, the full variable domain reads KAGVTQTPRYLIKTRGQQVTLSCSPISGHRSVSWYQQTPGQGLQFLFEYFSETQRNKGNFPGRFSGRQFSNSRSEMNVSTLELGDSALYLCASSPVEGASHEQFFGPGTRLTVL.

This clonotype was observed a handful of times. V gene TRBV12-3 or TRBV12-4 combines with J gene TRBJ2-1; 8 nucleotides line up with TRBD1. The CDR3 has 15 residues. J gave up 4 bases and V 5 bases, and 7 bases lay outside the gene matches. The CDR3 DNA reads TGTGCCAGCAGTCGCGGGACAGGAGAGTACAATGAGCAGTTCTTC. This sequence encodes CASSRGTGEYNEQFF.

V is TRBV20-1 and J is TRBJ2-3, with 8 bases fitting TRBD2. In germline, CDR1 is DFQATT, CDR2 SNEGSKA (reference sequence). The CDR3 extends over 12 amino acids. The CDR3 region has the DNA TGCAGCATAGCGGGGTCCACAGATACGCAGTATTTT. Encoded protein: CSIAGSTDTQYF.

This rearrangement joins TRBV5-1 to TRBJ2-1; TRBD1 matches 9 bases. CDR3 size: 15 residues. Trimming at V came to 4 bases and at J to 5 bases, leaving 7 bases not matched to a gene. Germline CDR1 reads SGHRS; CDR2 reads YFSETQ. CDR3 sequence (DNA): TGCGCCAGCAGCCCGGGACAGGGCATTGACAATGAGCAGTTCTTC. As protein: CASSPGQGIDNEQFF.

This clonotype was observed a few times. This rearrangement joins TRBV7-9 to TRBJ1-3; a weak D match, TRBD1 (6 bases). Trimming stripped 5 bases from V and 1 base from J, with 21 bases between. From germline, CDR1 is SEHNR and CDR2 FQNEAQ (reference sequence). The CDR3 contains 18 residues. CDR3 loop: CASSLRGSWTDSGNTIYF. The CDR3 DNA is TGTGCCAGCAGCCTACGAGGTTCGTGGACAGATTCTGGAAACACCATATATTTT.